These T cell receptor beta chains were read from a single sample in a study of T cells in Graves' hyperthyroidism and ophthalmopathy. TCRdb reprocessed the multiplex PCR reads with MiXCR, giving one entry per CDR3 protein. The sample contains 300,000 to 450,000 distinct CDR3 sequences, 15% of which appear only once. The sample taken for sequencing was blood. The receptors here all came from a woman aged 25 to 39 with Graves' hyperthyroidism. Both conserved end residues are part of each CDR3. D genes are given only for firm matches. Size tells how often a clone was seen (once, few, many) or the class of an expanded clone, and some rows leave it out.

j_call | clone_size | d_call | v_call | cdr3_nt | cdr3_aa
TRBJ2-1 | - | - | TRBV28 | TGTGCCAGCAGTTCCCCGGGAGAGGGTATTGAGCAGTTCTTC | CASSSPGEGIEQFF
TRBJ1-4 | few | TRBD1 | TRBV9 | TGTGCCAGCAGCCCGCCGGGACAGAAAAATGAAAAACTGTTTTTT | CASSPPGQKNEKLFF
TRBJ2-2 | few | - | TRBV20-1 | TGCAGTGCTAGAGATTCCAGCGCCCGGGCCACCGGGGAGCTGTTTTTT | CSARDSSARATGELFF
TRBJ1-6 | many | - | TRBV3-1 | TGTGCCAGCAGCCAAGAAGGGGGGGGCTCACCCCTCCACTTT | CASSQEGGGSPLHF
TRBJ1-4 | few | TRBD1 | TRBV28 | TGTGCCAGCAGGCAACAGGGGGTCTATGAAAAACTGTTTTTT | CASRQQGVYEKLFF
TRBJ2-1 | many | TRBD1 | TRBV28 | TGTGCCAGCAGACAATACCGGGACAGGCCTTACAATGAGCAGTTCTTC | CASRQYRDRPYNEQFF
TRBJ1-2 | many | - | TRBV11-1 | TGTGCCAGCAGCTTGTTGTCAGGAAACTATGGCTACACCTTC | CASSLLSGNYGYTF
TRBJ1-5 | - | TRBD1 | TRBV6-1 | TGTGCCAGCAGGGGACAGGGTAGCAATCAGCCCCAGCATTTT | CASRGQGSNQPQHF
TRBJ2-3 | few | TRBD1 | TRBV6-1 | TGTGCCAGCAGTTCTGACAGGGGATGGGGCACAGATACGCAGTATTTT | CASSSDRGWGTDTQYF
TRBJ2-5 | - | TRBD2 | TRBV9 | TGTGCCAGCAGCGCCGGGACTAGCGGGAGCACGGAGACCCAGTACTTC | CASSAGTSGSTETQYF
TRBJ2-1 | - | TRBD1 | TRBV5-1 | TGCGCCAGCAGCTTTTGGGACAGGAACAATGAGCAGTTCTTC | CASSFWDRNNEQFF
TRBJ2-7 | - | TRBD2 | TRBV10-3 | TGTGCCATCACCGAACTAGCGGGGAGCTCCTACGAGCAGTACTTC | CAITELAGSSYEQYF
TRBJ2-5 | - | - | TRBV25-1 | TGTGCCAGCAGTGAATTCTGGGCAGGCGAGACCCAGTACTTC | CASSEFWAGETQYF
TRBJ2-7 | many | - | TRBV6-1 | TGTGCCAGCAGACCTACACGGGGCGCCTACGAGCAGTACTTC | CASRPTRGAYEQYF
TRBJ1-1 | - | - | TRBV7-9 | TGTGCCAGCAGCAAGGGGCTCAACGCTGAAGCTTTCTTT | CASSKGLNAEAFF
TRBJ2-1 | many | TRBD2 | TRBV28 | TGTGCCAGCAGTCGGACTAGCGGGAGGAATGAGCAGTTCTTC | CASSRTSGRNEQFF
TRBJ1-5 | few | - | TRBV20-1 | TGCAGTGCTAGCGGCGGGGCAGTTAGCAATCAGCCCCAGCATTTT | CSASGGAVSNQPQHF
TRBJ2-3 | many | TRBD2 | TRBV24-1 | TGTGCCACCAGTGACCCGGGACTAGAAGGCGTTGATACGCAGTATTTT | CATSDPGLEGVDTQYF
TRBJ1-1 | - | - | TRBV3-1 | TGTGCCAGCAGCCGCGGGACATCGAGCACTGAAGCTTTCTTT | CASSRGTSSTEAFF
TRBJ2-1 | many | - | TRBV7-3 | TGTGCCAGCAGCTTATATCCGGGTTCAGACAATGAGCAGTTCTTC | CASSLYPGSDNEQFF
TRBJ2-1 | - | - | TRBV27 | TGTGCCAGCAGTCTCAGAGAGACTGTACGCTCCTACAATGAGCAGTTCTTC | CASSLRETVRSYNEQFF
TRBJ2-1 | few | TRBD2 | TRBV7-9 | TGTGCCAGCAGCCCGCGATTACTAGCGGGGGTTAGCTCCTACAATGAGCAGTTCTTC | CASSPRLLAGVSSYNEQFF
TRBJ2-3 | many | - | TRBV5-1 | TGCGCCAGCAGCTTGGGAGTCGGGGCGGATACGCAGTATTTT | CASSLGVGADTQYF
TRBJ2-3 | many | - | TRBV30 | TGTGCCTGGGGACTGGACGGTACAGATACGCAGTATTTT | CAWGLDGTDTQYF
TRBJ2-3 | few | - | TRBV6-1 | TGTGCCAGCAACACCCCAGGCAGGGTACTAGGGGACACAGATACGCAGTATTTT | CASNTPGRVLGDTDTQYF
TRBJ2-1 | - | TRBD2 | TRBV10-1 | TGCGCCAGCAGTGAGTCAACTAGCGGGATGGCCAATGAGCAGTTCTTC | CASSESTSGMANEQFF
TRBJ2-2 | many | TRBD2 | TRBV5-1 | TGCGCCAGCAGCTCGGGACTAGCGGGATTACAGACCGGGGAGCTGTTTTTT | CASSSGLAGLQTGELFF
TRBJ2-3 | many | - | TRBV7-2 | TGTGCCAGCAGCTTAGTCCCAAGACAGGTGCTTAGCACAGATACGCAGTATTTT | CASSLVPRQVLSTDTQYF
TRBJ1-1 | few | - | TRBV5-8 | TGTGCCATGAGAAGTACCTACACTGAAGCTTTCTTT | CAMRSTYTEAFF
TRBJ2-6 | few | TRBD1 | TRBV3-1 | TGTGCCAGCAGCGATTCAGGGGGATCCGGGGCCAACGTCCTGACTTTC | CASSDSGGSGANVLTF
TRBJ2-5 | - | TRBD2 | TRBV20-1 | TGCAGTGCAACAGCCTGGGAGGGAACCCAGTACTTC | CSATAWEGTQYF
TRBJ2-5 | many | - | TRBV12-3/TRBV12-4 | TGTGCCAGCAGTCCCAGGACAGCAATGGGGACCCAGTACTTC | CASSPRTAMGTQYF
TRBJ1-3 | - | - | TRBV5-6 | TGTGCCAGCAGCTTTGGTTCTGATGGAAACACCATATATTTT | CASSFGSDGNTIYF
TRBJ1-2 | few | TRBD1 | TRBV5-4 | TGTGCCAGCAGCTCTGACATGCCGGGACAGGGGGCCAACTATGGCTACACCTTC | CASSSDMPGQGANYGYTF
TRBJ2-3 | - | TRBD2 | TRBV20-1 | TGCAGTGCTAGCGTAGCGGGAGGAGGAGATACGCAGTATTTT | CSASVAGGGDTQYF
TRBJ2-7 | - | TRBD1 | TRBV7-9 | TGTGCCAGCACACCCAGCGGGCAGGGGGCGGCCTACGAGCAGTACTTC | CASTPSGQGAAYEQYF
TRBJ1-2 | - | TRBD1 | TRBV25-1 | TGTGCCAGCAGCGGGACAGGGACCGATATTATCTATGGCTACACCTTC | CASSGTGTDIIYGYTF
TRBJ1-6 | few | - | TRBV27 | TGTGCCAGCAGTTTATGGGGAGATAATTCACCCCTCCACTTT | CASSLWGDNSPLHF
TRBJ2-2 | - | - | TRBV7-9 | TGTGCCAGCAGCCCGGGGGTGGTGAACACCGGGGAGCTGTTTTTT | CASSPGVVNTGELFF
TRBJ2-1 | many | - | TRBV24-1 | TGTGCCACCAGTGATCTCCCCGACGGGACCGGCAATGAGCAGTTCTTC | CATSDLPDGTGNEQFF
TRBJ1-1 | many | - | TRBV6-6 | TGTGCCAGCAGTTACTCGCAAAACACTGAAGCTTTCTTT | CASSYSQNTEAFF
TRBJ1-1 | few | TRBD1 | TRBV5-1 | TGCGCCAGCAGACAAATAACAGGGGACACGAACACTGAAGCTTTCTTT | CASRQITGDTNTEAFF
TRBJ2-2 | few | - | TRBV28 | TGTGCCGGCAGCCCAGGGGTGGGGACCGGGGAGCTGTTTTTT | CAGSPGVGTGELFF
TRBJ2-3 | many | TRBD2 | TRBV29-1 | TGCAGCGTTGGGAGGGGACTAGCGGACCTCACAGATACGCAGTATTTT | CSVGRGLADLTDTQYF
TRBJ1-4 | - | - | TRBV7-9 | TGTGCCAGCAGCTTAACGGGGGGACGGGAGAAACTGTTTTTT | CASSLTGGREKLFF
TRBJ1-1 | - | TRBD1 | TRBV7-9 | TGTGCCAGCAGCCCAACAGGACAGGCGGGAAGGAACACTGAAGCTTTCTTT | CASSPTGQAGRNTEAFF
TRBJ1-6 | many | - | TRBV28 | TGTGCCAGCAGTTTACGTCCAGGGGTGGATAATTCACCCCTCCACTTT | CASSLRPGVDNSPLHF
TRBJ2-5 | many | - | TRBV20-1 | TGCAGTGCCAAACAGAGTCAAGAGACCCAGTACTTC | CSAKQSQETQYF
TRBJ2-1 | - | - | TRBV24-1 | TGTGCCACCAGTGATCCCTTAGGGGCGAGTCAGTTCTTC | CATSDPLGASQFF
TRBJ2-1 | many | - | TRBV30 | TGTGCCTGGAGTCAAGTCTATCGTACGTCCTACAATGAGCAGTTCTTC | CAWSQVYRTSYNEQFF
TRBJ2-1 | - | - | TRBV3-1 | TGTGCCAGCAGGGGATTAGAGGGGGGCAATGAGCAGTTCTTC | CASRGLEGGNEQFF
TRBJ1-4 | few | - | TRBV10-3 | TGTGCCATCAGTGATGGAGGGGCGCGAGAAAAACTGTTTTTT | CAISDGGAREKLFF
TRBJ2-7 | many | TRBD2 | TRBV28 | TGTGCCAGCAGGCTAGCGGGGCAGCGCGACGAGCAGTACTTC | CASRLAGQRDEQYF